This passage covers 3 T cell receptor beta chains from one sample sequenced in a study of post-analysis software for immune sequencing data. The TCR beta cDNA libraries contained unique molecular identifiers. TCRdb reprocessed the PCR reads with MiXCR, giving one entry per CDR3 protein. The repertoire holds 650,000 to 850,000 distinct CDR3 sequences, with around 45% as singletons. Antigen specificity for these receptors is unknown. Study outcomes and limitations: TRBV segments more frequent in patients than in controls numbered several and included TRBV5-6, TRBV5-1 and TRBV20-1.

Source material: blood. These receptors came from a girl between 10 and 17 years old with multiple sclerosis.

This clonotype showed up just once. The rearrangement uses TRBV20-1 and TRBJ2-3; 9 bases match TRBD2. This CDR3 has 16 residues. The V segment lost 7 bases and the J segment 5 bases; nucleotides outside the gene matches: 16. Germline V CDR1 and CDR2: DFQATT, SNEGSKA (reference sequence). This chain's CDR3 is CSVAATMGGRGDTQYF. DNA of the CDR3: TGCAGTGTTGCCGCCACGATGGGCGGGAGGGGAGATACGCAGTATTTT.

The V call is TRBV7-3, the J call TRBJ2-1, with TRBD2 matching over 10 bases. CDR3 size: 15 residues. Germline loops: CDR1 SGHTA, CDR2 FQGTGA. Germline trimming cut 1 base from V and 7 bases from J; bases unmatched to any gene: 4. The DNA of the CDR3 is TGTGCCAGCAGCTTAAAAGCGGGAGGGCCGAATGAGCAGTTCTTC. Its protein product is CASSLKAGGPNEQFF.

This clonotype came up a few times. J is TRBJ1-5 and V is TRBV7-2; D is perhaps TRBD1 (5 bases). Trimming removed 2 bases from V and 4 bases from J, with 12 bases in between. The CDR3 covers 15 residues. The germline V gene encodes CDR1 SGHTA and CDR2 FQGNSA. In DNA form, the CDR3 reads TGTGCCAGCAGCTTAAAGGGGATGGGGAATCAGCCCCAGCATTTT. Its translation is CASSLKGMGNQPQHF.